This T cell receptor beta chain originates from a study of identical twins. TCRdb ran MiXCR on the 5' RACE reads and lists one entry per CDR3 protein. The sample shows around 470,000 distinct CDR3 sequences, more than 13% of them seen only once. Germline CDR1 SGHAT, CDR2 FQNNGV. This CDR3 contains 15 residues. V dropped 5 bases and J dropped 0 bases, with 11 bases sitting between them. The same data also went into a second study, on yellow fever vaccine responses in identical twins.

Material: CD4+ T cells sorted from blood. The rearrangement links TRBV11-2 to TRBJ2-1; a possible D gene is TRBD1 (6 bases). The sequence was obtained from a woman under 30 in good health. The CDR3 nucleotides read TGTGCCAGCAGCCCGGGGACATACTCCTACAATGAGCAGTTCTTC. Translating gives CASSPGTYSYNEQFF.